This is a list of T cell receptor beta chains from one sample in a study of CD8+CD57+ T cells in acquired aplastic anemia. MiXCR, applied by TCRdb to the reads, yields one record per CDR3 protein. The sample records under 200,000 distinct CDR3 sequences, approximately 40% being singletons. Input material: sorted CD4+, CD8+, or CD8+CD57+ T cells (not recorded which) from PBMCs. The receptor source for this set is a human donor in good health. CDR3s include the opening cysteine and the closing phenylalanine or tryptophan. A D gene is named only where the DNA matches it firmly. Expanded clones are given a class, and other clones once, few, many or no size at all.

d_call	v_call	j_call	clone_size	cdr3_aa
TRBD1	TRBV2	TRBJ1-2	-	CASNPGQGYGYTF
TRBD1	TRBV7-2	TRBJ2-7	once	CASSHGTGDEQYF
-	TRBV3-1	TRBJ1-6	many	CASSQNGDSPLHF
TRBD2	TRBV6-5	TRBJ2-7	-	CASSYSGLTSATYEQYF
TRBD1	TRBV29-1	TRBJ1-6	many	CSAQQGAMSPLHF
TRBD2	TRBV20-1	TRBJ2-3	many	CSARGGSGGGTDTQYF
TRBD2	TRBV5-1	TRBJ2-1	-	CASSLRRAGGEQFF
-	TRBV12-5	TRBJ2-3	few	CASGLDWGASTQYF
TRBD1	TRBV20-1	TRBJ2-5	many	CSASSRDSFQETQYF
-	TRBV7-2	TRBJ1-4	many	CASSSRLGSEKLFF
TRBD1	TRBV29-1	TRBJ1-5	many	CSVQGAGNQPQHF
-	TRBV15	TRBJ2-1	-	CATSGHSYNEQFF
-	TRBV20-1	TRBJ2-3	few	CSARGRADTQYF
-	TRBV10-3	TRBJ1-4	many	CAINAARNEKLFF
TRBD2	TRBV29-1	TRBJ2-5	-	CSVRLAQETQYF
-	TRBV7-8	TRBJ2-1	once	CAGGRSKSYNEQFF
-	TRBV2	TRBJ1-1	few	CASSEAFF
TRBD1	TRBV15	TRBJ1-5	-	CATSARTGGNQPQHF
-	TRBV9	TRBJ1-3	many	CASSSRGSGNTIYF
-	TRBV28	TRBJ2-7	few	CASSQGGAGRIYEQYF
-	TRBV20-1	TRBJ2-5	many	CSTRPGGAETQYF
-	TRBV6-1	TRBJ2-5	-	CASSFEGRVIWETQYF
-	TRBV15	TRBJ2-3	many	CATSRDWGDTQYF
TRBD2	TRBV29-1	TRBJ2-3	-	CSVHRGGTDTQYF
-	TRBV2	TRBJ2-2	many	CASRKGTTNTGELFF
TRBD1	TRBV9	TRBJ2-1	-	CASSVGRDRTNEQFF
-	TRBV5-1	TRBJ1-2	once	CASSLGDIAYGYTF
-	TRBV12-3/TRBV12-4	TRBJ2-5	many	CASSGTVGSETQYF
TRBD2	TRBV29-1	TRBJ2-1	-	CSGPGGLQYNEQFF
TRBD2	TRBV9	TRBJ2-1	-	CASSVGGVSNEQFF
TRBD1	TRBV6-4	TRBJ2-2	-	CASRDRGNTGELFF
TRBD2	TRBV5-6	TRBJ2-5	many	CASSSGLAGEETQYF
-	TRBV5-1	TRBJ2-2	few	CASSRQEAGGLFF
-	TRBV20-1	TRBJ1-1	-	CSASPGVGDTEAFF
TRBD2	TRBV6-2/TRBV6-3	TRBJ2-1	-	CASSYSRLAGAHYNEQFF
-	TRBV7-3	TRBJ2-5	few	CASSLNPGETQYF
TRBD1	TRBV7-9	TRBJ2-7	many	CASSPTPGTGGSYEQYF
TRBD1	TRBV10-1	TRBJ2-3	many	CASSDMGQSTDTQYF
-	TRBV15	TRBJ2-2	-	CATSRDRVGGELFF